The T cell receptor (beta chain) described here comes from a study of T cell responses to AZD1222 COVID-19 vaccine. As to this clone: Its antigen is as yet unknown.

Here immunoSEQ multiplex PCR was the method, and the copy in TCRdb shows in-frame clones only, minus some. The sample has some 75,000 clones, around nine tenths seen once. Study results and caveats: The donor group comprised mostly white British people and more females; the analysis possibly underestimated clonal diversity. No day 14 peak samples; only post-peak repertoires were characterized. Baseline serostatus was positive in only a handful of AZD1222 recipients.

Source: peripheral blood, taken on day 0 of AZD1222 vaccination. This clonotype originated in an adult in good health.

The CDR3 spells CASSQDLGAGRTEAFF. The CDR3, as DNA: TGTGCCAGCAGCCAAGATCTCGGGGCAGGGCGGACTGAAGCTTTCTTT. The chain carries TRBV3-1 (or the pseudogene TRBV3-2) and TRBJ1-1, with D maybe TRBD1 (5 bases). The CDR3 is 16 amino acids. Germline V gene sequence: CDR1 LGHDT, CDR2 YNNKEL (reference sequence). V dropped 0 bases and J dropped 5 bases, with 16 bases sitting between them.